Below, 24 T cell receptor beta chains from the same sample are listed, as sequenced in a study of cytomegalovirus exposure and HLA in healthy donors. Amplification used 60 Vbeta primers and 13 Jbeta primers. Clones were sequenced by immunoSEQ multiplex PCR, and TCRdb holds only the in-frame ones, with some missing. The sample yields some 130,000 clones, 65% to 75% seen once. Sequencing was done on a sample of PBMCs. The origin of the receptors is a woman in her forties or fifties in good health and CMV-seropositive.

Points on this clone: One end of the junction does not line up with germline, which may come from a read error. The genes are TRBV5-1 and TRBJ2-7, with D possibly matching TRBD2 (6 bases). This CDR3 has 17 residues. Germline V CDR1 and CDR2: SGHRS, YFSETQ. CDR3 region: CASRLGLGRESSYEQYF. The DNA for the CDR3 is TGCGCCAGCCGCTTGGGCCTGGGACGGGAGTCCTCCTACGAGCAGTACTTC.

This clone was found a few times. CDR3 bases: TGCAGCGCACAGGGTCTCACCTACGAGCAGTACTTC. Its protein is CSAQGLTYEQYF. This chain joins TRBV29-1 and TRBJ2-7, with TRBD1 as a possible D gene (6 bases). Germline loops: CDR1 SQVTM, CDR2 ANQGSEA. V was clipped by 7 bases and J by 2 bases, with 12 bases between them. This CDR3 comprises 12 residues.

The V gene is TRBV11-3, the J gene TRBJ2-1; 7 bases fit TRBD2. V was clipped by 5 bases and J by 0 bases; unmatched bases: 4. The CDR3 spans 15 residues. CDR1 and CDR2 from the germline V gene are SGHNT and YENEEA. The CDR3 region has the DNA TGTGCCAGCAGCCCCGGCGGGGGCTCCTACAATGAGCAGTTCTTC. Amino acids: CASSPGGGSYNEQFF.

This clone was observed a few times. The rearrangement links TRBV15 to TRBJ2-7; D gene unclear. CDR1 LNHNV and CDR2 YYDKDF come from the germline V gene (reference sequence). V dropped 4 bases and J dropped 2 bases, with 6 bases sitting between them. The CDR3 loop spans 12 amino acids. This CDR3 is CATSTNTYEQYF. The DNA of the CDR3 is TGTGCCACCAGCACTAATACCTACGAGCAGTACTTC.

The V and J genes are TRBV18 and TRBJ1-1; 9 positions match TRBD1. This CDR3 region has 16 residues. V dropped 0 bases and J dropped 0; count of bases not matched to a gene: 2. Germline V lookup: CDR1 KGHSH, CDR2 LQKENI. The CDR3 here is CASSPPWTGVNTEAFF. CDR3 DNA: TGTGCCAGCTCACCACCGTGGACAGGGGTGAACACTGAAGCTTTCTTT.

This chain links TRBV6-1 with TRBJ1-5, with D possibly TRBD1 on 6 matching bases. This CDR3 region has 15 residues. The V end was cut by 1 base, the J end by 7 bases, with 14 bases between. Germline CDR1 is MNHNS and CDR2 is SASEGT. The CDR3 sequence is CASSEVTGGGQPQHF. The CDR3, as DNA: TGTGCCAGCAGTGAAGTGACGGGGGGCGGGCAGCCCCAGCATTTT.

The table lists this clone with a few counts. This sequence joins TRBV10-3 and TRBJ1-4; tentative D call: TRBD1 (5 bases). Germline V CDR1 and CDR2: ENHRY, SYGVKD. The CDR3 length is 13 residues. V shed 3 bases and J shed 7 bases, with 9 bases lying between them. Here the CDR3 DNA reads TGTGCCATCAGTGACAGGGTTCTTGAAAAACTGTTTTTT. This encodes CAISDRVLEKLFF.

V and J are TRBV2 and TRBJ1-1, with 8 bases matching TRBD1. Germline CDR1 SNHLY, CDR2 FYNNEI. The CDR3 contains 16 residues. The V segment lost 2 bases and the J segment 0 bases; nucleotides outside the gene matches: 5. CDR3 protein: CASSEQGARLNTEAFF. The CDR3 DNA follows: TGTGCCAGCAGTGAACAGGGGGCGAGGTTGAACACTGAAGCTTTCTTT.

This chain uses TRBV5-6 with TRBJ2-1; D possibly corresponds to TRBD1 (6 bases). CDR1 SGHDT and CDR2 YYEEEE come from the germline V gene. The V gene lost 3 bases and the J gene lost 9 bases, with 22 bases spanning the gap. The CDR3 sequence is 16 residues long. CDR3 sequence reads: CASSSSTGVVLSEQFF. In nucleotides, the CDR3 is TGTGCCAGCAGCTCCTCGACAGGCGTAGTATTGAGTGAGCAGTTCTTC. Combining the CDR3 with reference TRBV5-6 and TRBJ2-1 gives the whole variable domain DAGVTQSPTHLIKTRGQQVTLRCSPKSGHDTVSWYQQALGQGPQFIFQYYEEEERQRGNFPDRFSGHQFPNYSSELNVNALLLGDSALYLCASSSSTGVVLSEQFFGPGTRLTVL.

To note about this clone: The sample contains more than one DNA sequence encoding this CDR3. The chain joins TRBV18 to TRBJ2-7, with 8 bases identical to TRBD1. This CDR3 has 13 amino acids. In germline, CDR1 is KGHSH, CDR2 LQKENI. The V segment lost 2 bases and the J segment 3 bases; nucleotides outside the gene matches: 0. CDR3 DNA sequence: TGTGCCAGCTCACCAACAGGGGGCTACGAGCAGTACTTC. It yields the protein CASSPTGGYEQYF.

This clone is medium-sized. This rearrangement joins TRBV2 to TRBJ2-7, with unresolved D. Germline V lookup: CDR1 SNHLY, CDR2 FYNNEI. This CDR3 is 12 amino acids long. Trimming cost V 0 bases and J 5 bases, with 5 bases left between them. CDR3 in DNA: TGTGCCAGCAGTGAAGCTATAAACGAGCAGTACTTC. The encoded protein is CASSEAINEQYF.

J is TRBJ1-5 and V is TRBV2; D is unclear. Trimming removed 6 bases from V and 3 bases from J, with 9 bases in between. This CDR3 has 13 residues. Germline V CDR1 and CDR2: SNHLY, FYNNEI. The CDR3 region is CASRYSPNQPQHF. The CDR3 DNA reads TGTGCCAGCAGATACAGCCCCAATCAGCCCCAGCATTTT.

This chain uses TRBV10-3 with TRBJ1-2, with D perhaps TRBD1 (6 bases). Germline CDR1 and CDR2: ENHRY and SYGVKD. This CDR3 contains 17 residues. Between the trimmed V and J ends, which lost 0 bases and 6 bases, there was a span of 20 bases. This CDR3 reads CAISESLGQFLGNGYTF. DNA for the CDR3: TGTGCCATCAGTGAGTCCCTAGGACAGTTTTTGGGTAATGGCTACACCTTC.

The chain recombines TRBV2 with TRBJ2-5; D uncertain. Trimming took 4 bases from V and 0 from J, leaving 9 bases between them. CDR1 and CDR2 from the germline V gene are SNHLY and FYNNEI. This CDR3 spans 14 amino acids. The CDR3 loop is CASSAAQNQETQYF. For the CDR3, the DNA is TGTGCCAGCAGTGCTGCCCAGAACCAAGAGACCCAGTACTTC.

V usage is TRBV19 and J usage is TRBJ2-2, with TRBD1 identical over 8 bases. CDR1 LNHDA and CDR2 SQIVND come from the germline V gene (reference sequence). V shed 7 bases and J 4 bases; nucleotides not matched to a gene: 5. The CDR3 sequence is 14 residues long. The DNA of the CDR3 is TGTGCCAGTAAGATAACAGGGGGCACCGGGGAGCTGTTTTTT. Its protein product is CASKITGGTGELFF.

The chain couples TRBV10-3 to TRBJ2-5; D is unclear. This CDR3 region has 13 residues. V lost 3 bases, J lost 2 bases, and 7 bases lay in between. Germline CDR1 and CDR2: ENHRY and SYGVKD. Here the CDR3 reads CAISEQIQETQYF. CDR3 bases: TGTGCCATCAGTGAACAGATTCAAGAGACCCAGTACTTC.

The chain employs TRBV2 and TRBJ2-7; 8 nucleotides line up with TRBD1. Germline assignment: CDR1 SNHLY and CDR2 FYNNEI. V dropped 5 bases and J dropped 7; count of bases not matched to a gene: 4. The CDR3 is made up of 12 amino acids. In nucleotides, the CDR3 is TGTGCCAGCAGTTCAGGGGGCGCGGAGCAGTACTTC. Encoded protein: CASSSGGAEQYF.

The chain is built from TRBV6-6 and TRBJ2-7; 7 bases are a match to TRBD1. Germline V gives CDR1 MNHNY, CDR2 SVGAGI (reference sequence). Trimming at V came to 2 bases and at J to 3 bases, leaving 7 bases not matched to a gene. There are 15 residues in the CDR3. The CDR3 nucleotides read TGTGCCAGCAGTTACGCTCCGGGACAGTACTACGAGCAGTACTTC. It yields the protein CASSYAPGQYYEQYF.

This clone was seen a handful of times. The chain is built from TRBV18 and TRBJ2-3; the D is unclear. The germline V gene encodes CDR1 KGHSH and CDR2 LQKENI. CDR3 size: 16 residues. Trimming took 2 bases from V and 5 from J, leaving 17 bases between them. In DNA form, the CDR3 reads TGTGCCAGCTCACCATTGCCGAAGCGTAGTGGAGATACGCAGTATTTT. Protein sequence: CASSPLPKRSGDTQYF.

The chain recombines TRBV10-3 with TRBJ2-1; 7 nucleotides match TRBD1. The CDR3 is made up of 15 amino acids. After removal of 6 bases from V and 5 bases from J, the junction contained 10 bases not matched to a gene. Germline V gene lookup returns CDR1 ENHRY and CDR2 SYGVKD. CDR3 nucleotide sequence: TGTGCCATCAGGGAAACGACAGGGACCAACAATGAGCAGTTCTTC. It translates to CAIRETTGTNNEQFF.

The chain links TRBV19 to TRBJ2-2; TRBD2 matches at 8 bases. The germline V gene has CDR1 LNHDA and CDR2 SQIVND (reference sequence). V was clipped by 3 bases and J by 1 base; unmatched bases: 4. This CDR3 region has 16 residues. The CDR3 region is CASSIGSGGNTGELFF. CDR3 sequence (DNA): TGTGCCAGTAGTATTGGAAGCGGGGGGAACACCGGGGAGCTGTTTTTT.

This chain connects TRBV5-5 to TRBJ2-2; 10 bases match TRBD2. CDR1 and CDR2 (germline): SGHKS, YYEKEE (reference sequence). V was pared by 4 bases and J by 5 bases, with 11 bases of the junction left unmatched. CDR3 length: 17 amino acids. The CDR3 sequence is CASSPQRSGGATGELFF. The CDR3 bases are TGTGCCAGCAGCCCCCAAAGGAGCGGGGGGGCGACCGGGGAGCTGTTTTTT.

The rearrangement links TRBV18 to TRBJ1-5, with a weak D call TRBD1 (5 bases). V was shortened by 2 bases and J by 6 bases, with 14 bases between the two germline ends. The germline V gene encodes CDR1 KGHSH and CDR2 LQKENI. This CDR3 spans 15 amino acids. The CDR3, as DNA: TGTGCCAGCTCACCATGGGTCGGGGGTGGTCAGCCCCAGCATTTT. Translation gives CASSPWVGGGQPQHF. Full variable domain (missing parts from reference TRBV18 and TRBJ1-5): NAGVMQNPRHLVRRRGQEARLRCSPMKGHSHVYWYRQLPEEGLKFMVYLQKENIIDESGMPKERFSAEFPKEGPSILRIQQVVRGDSAAYFCASSPWVGGGQPQHFGDGTRLSIL.

The chain is built from TRBV2 and TRBJ2-5; 10 bases map to TRBD2. The last part of the DNA fits TRBJ2-7 better; the J call may be wrong. The V gene's germline CDR1 is SNHLY and CDR2 FYNNEI. The CDR3 consists of 16 residues. CDR3 nucleotides: TGTGCCAGCAGAACTCCCGTAGCGGGGGGCATCAACGAGCAGTACTTC. Its protein product is CASRTPVAGGINEQYF.